The 14 T cell receptor beta chains presented below share a single source sample, sequenced in a study of beta chain features in type 1 diabetes (dated by TCRdb to 2016 to 2018). Receptor amplification or capture employed the immunoSEQ multiplex PCR assay. The entire isolated RNA was reverse transcribed using the High Capacity cDNA Reverse Transcription Kit, and thus expressed TCRB transcripts were sequenced. The immuneACCESS repertoire file appears here via TCRdb, limited to in-frame rearrangements. These files lack a portion of the clones; in checked studies, under half of the deficit traces to unresolved V genes, and the cause of the others is not known. The sample data list 250,000 to 350,000 clones, and approximately 11% of these were observed just once. The top ten clonotypes cover 0.015% to 0.02% of the sample. The specimen sequenced was naive CD4+ T cells from blood. In the paper's terms, the cell subset or site label means: true naive CD4+ T cells. These receptors were obtained from a woman in her twenties or thirties in good health.

The V call is TRBV19, the J call TRBJ2-1; TRBD2 matches at 10 bases. The CDR3 has 14 residues. The V gene's germline CDR1 is LNHDA and CDR2 SQIVND (reference sequence). Trimming at V came to 10 bases and at J to 4 bases, leaving 7 bases not matched to a gene. Here the CDR3 reads CATRGLAEYNEQFF. Here the CDR3 DNA reads TGTGCCACCAGAGGACTAGCGGAATACAATGAGCAGTTCTTC.

V is TRBV6-1 and J is TRBJ2-3; D may be TRBD2 (5 bases). V was shortened by 0 bases and J by 2 bases, with 9 bases between the two germline ends. The CDR3 is made up of 15 amino acids. CDR1 and CDR2 from the germline V gene are MNHNS and SASEGT. The CDR3 sequence: CASSEAGAPTDTQYF. The CDR3 region has the DNA TGTGCCAGCAGTGAAGCGGGAGCCCCCACAGATACGCAGTATTTT.

The gene calls are TRBV28 and TRBJ1-2; the D gene is possibly TRBD1 (5 bases). Germline CDR1 reads MDHEN; CDR2 reads SYDVKM. The CDR3 is 18 residues long. V lost 4 bases and J lost 3, with 24 bases in between. The CDR3 DNA reads TGTGCCAGCAGTTCGGGAGGGGATCGCGCCGATGACCACTATGGCTACACCTTC. Translation: CASSSGGDRADDHYGYTF.

The chain employs TRBV27 and TRBJ1-5, with 8 bases that match TRBD1. The junction had 1 base not matched to a gene; V was cut back by 8 bases and J by 1 base. The CDR3 loop spans 13 amino acids. The germline gives CDR1 MNHEY, CDR2 SMNVEV (reference sequence). The CDR3 DNA follows: TGTGCCAGCCGACAGGGGAGCAATCAGCCCCAGCATTTT. The encoded protein is CASRQGSNQPQHF.

This clone occurred a few times. The rearrangement links TRBV7-3 to TRBJ1-5; TRBD1 might be the D (6 bases). Germline loops: CDR1 SGHTA, CDR2 FQGTGA. V was pared by 0 bases and J by 6 bases, with 12 bases between. The CDR3 is 15 amino acids. CDR3 residues: CASSLTGGLAQPQHF. CDR3 bases: TGTGCCAGCAGCTTAACGGGGGGGCTAGCTCAGCCCCAGCATTTT.

This clone was seen more than once but under ten times. This chain joins TRBV9 and TRBJ2-3, with 11 bases lining up with TRBD1. Losses at the gene ends were 4 bases for V and 3 bases for J; bases not matched to a gene: 4. This CDR3 is 15 amino acids long. Per germline, CDR1 SGDLS and CDR2 YYNGEE. The DNA of the CDR3 is TGTGCCAGCAGCAAAGGACAGGGGGCAACAGATACGCAGTATTTT. Translating gives CASSKGQGATDTQYF.

The rearrangement joins TRBV4-3 to TRBJ2-7, with D perhaps TRBD1 (6 bases). Per germline, CDR1 LGHNA and CDR2 YSLEER. Trimming took off 2 bases at V and 6 bases at J, with 17 bases between the two ends. CDR3 size: 15 residues. The DNA of the CDR3 is TGCGCCAGCAGCCAAAAAAGTGACAGGATGGGCGAGCAGTACTTC. Translating it yields CASSQKSDRMGEQYF.

This clone showed up just a few times. V usage is TRBV30 and J usage is TRBJ1-3; D gene unclear. Germline-derived CDR1 and CDR2 are GTSNPN and SVGIG (reference sequence). Trimming removed 0 bases from V and 4 bases from J, with 4 bases in between. This CDR3 region has 12 residues. CDR3 amino acids: CAWSVRGNTIYF. DNA of the CDR3: TGTGCCTGGAGTGTACGGGGAAACACCATATATTTT. Together with reference TRBV30 and TRBJ1-3, the CDR3 gives the full variable domain: SQTIHQWPATLVQPVGSPLSLECTVEGTSNPNLYWYRQAAGRGLQLLFYSVGIGQISSEVPQNLSASRPQDRQFILSSKKLLLSDSGFYLCAWSVRGNTIYFGEGSWLTVV.

This clone showed up just a few times. The rearrangement links TRBV5-1 to TRBJ2-7, with D unresolved. CDR1 and CDR2 (germline): SGHRS, YFSETQ. Trimming stripped 1 base from V and 5 bases from J, with 4 bases between. This CDR3 region has 11 residues. CDR3 in amino acids: CASSLTDEQYF. DNA of the CDR3: TGCGCCAGCAGCTTGACGGACGAGCAGTACTTC.

A few counts support this clone. The sample carries other DNA sequences with the same CDR3. The chain employs TRBV5-1 and TRBJ2-5; D possibly corresponds to TRBD2 (5 bases). The CDR3 has 13 amino acids. Germline CDR1 and CDR2: SGHRS and YFSETQ. V lost 1 base to trimming and J lost 3 bases, with 7 bases between them. CDR3 amino acids: CASSLPGEETQYF. In DNA, the CDR3 is TGCGCCAGCAGCTTGCCCGGGGAAGAGACCCAGTACTTC.

The chain recombines TRBV11-2 with TRBJ1-4; D remains ambiguous. The V end was cut by 3 bases, the J end by 0 bases, with 2 bases between. CDR1 is SGHAT, CDR2 FQNNGV, per germline. There are 13 residues in the CDR3. In DNA form, the CDR3 reads TGTGCCAGCAGCTTCGCAACTAATGAAAAACTGTTTTTT. Encoded protein: CASSFATNEKLFF.

This clone was observed a few times. The J gene is TRBJ2-7, the V gene TRBV5-1; D unresolved. The CDR3 extends over 13 amino acids. Germline V gene sequence: CDR1 SGHRS, CDR2 YFSETQ. Trimming took 2 bases from V and 4 from J, leaving 10 bases between them. The CDR3 sequence: CASSLRGEYEQYF. In nucleotides, the CDR3 is TGCGCCAGCAGCTTACGAGGAGAGTACGAGCAGTACTTC.

This clone was picked up a small number of times. The chain carries TRBV7-9 and TRBJ2-1, with 8 bases that match TRBD1. V was clipped by 5 bases and J by 8 bases; unmatched bases: 8. The CDR3 covers 14 residues. The germline gives CDR1 SEHNR, CDR2 FQNEAQ (reference sequence). The CDR3 nucleotides are TGTGCCAGCAGCCCCGGTCAGGGGGCTCATGAGCAGTTCTTC. Residues: CASSPGQGAHEQFF.

The V gene is TRBV2, the J gene TRBJ2-1; 11 bases fit TRBD2. Trimming removed 3 bases from V and 10 bases from J; junction bases left unmatched: 11. Germline V lookup: CDR1 SNHLY, CDR2 FYNNEI. This CDR3 is built from 16 residues. Here the CDR3 reads CASSDPSLAGGREQFF. DNA of the CDR3: TGTGCCAGCAGTGACCCGTCCCTAGCGGGAGGAAGGGAGCAGTTCTTC.